The sequence of this T cell receptor beta chain was determined in a study of T cells in localized non-small cell lung cancer. Details on this clone: Antigen: not known.

Study-level results: Of the tissues analyzed, uninvolved adjacent lung showed maximal T cell clonality, greater than tumor. Among the top 100 tumor clones, a median around 62 appeared in adjacent lung. Patients showing higher blood T cell density tended to see longer overall survival.

The CDR3 extends over 17 amino acids. Germline V gene lookup returns CDR1 SGHTA and CDR2 FQGNSA. Between the trimmed V and J ends, which lost 3 bases and 1 base, there was a span of 17 bases. The table came from immunoSEQ multiplex PCR; TCRdb's copy has only in-frame clones and leaves some out. The data show 12,000 or so clones, with more than 70% seen just once and roughly 18% held by the top ten. This receptor was obtained from a male donor aged 60 or over with stage I lung adenocarcinoma. The genes are TRBV7-2 and TRBJ2-3; the D gene is possibly TRBD2 (5 bases). Sequences were derived from peripheral blood, sampled before any cancer treatment. The DNA for the CDR3 is TGTGCCAGCAGCTTGGCGGCGACGGGAAGGGGCACAGATACGCAGTATTTT. It codes for CASSLAATGRGTDTQYF.